This T cell receptor (beta chain) originates from a study of T cell responses to AZD1222 COVID-19 vaccine. The method was immunoSEQ multiplex PCR; TCRdb's version includes in-frame clones alone and lacks a portion of them. The sample carries 130,000 or so clones, about nine tenths recorded once. Germline V gene data show CDR1 as SGHTS and CDR2 as YDEGEE. The CDR3 runs 15 residues. V was pared by 2 bases and J by 0 bases, with 11 bases between. This sequence originates from an adult who received the AZD1222 COVID-19 vaccine. The genes are TRBV5-8 and TRBJ1-1; no definite D call. The sample consisted of peripheral blood, taken 28 days after the second AZD1222 dose. In nucleotides, the CDR3 is TGTGCCAGCAGCTTATTACGGCCTTTGAACACTGAAGCTTTCTTT. Amino acids: CASSLLRPLNTEAFF.